The 26 T cell receptor beta chains below all came from one sample that was sequenced in a study of tumor-infiltrating lymphocytes in primary liver carcinoma. The input was approximately 0.45 ug total RNA; TCR beta cDNA was made from it with a constant-region primer. For TCR beta, libraries were produced by three nested multiplex PCR rounds using slightly modified ARM-PCR. Rounds one and two of PCR, each of approximately 11 cycles, were primed with TRBV1-TRBV30 forward primers and a C-beta reverse primer. MiXCR was run by TCRdb on the multiplex PCR reads, yielding one entry per CDR3 protein. The data show some 320,000 distinct CDR3 sequences, with more than 55% seen just once and approximately 9.4% held by the top ten. Germline DNA was also extracted, and blood RNA was taken from unsorted whole blood. The specimen was peripheral blood. These receptor sequences come from a man in his forties with primary liver carcinoma and hepatitis B virus infection.

Remarks on this clonotype: A much more abundant neighbour one base away suggests this may be a read error. V and J are TRBV4-3 and TRBJ2-1; TRBD1 or TRBD2 may be the D gene (5 bases each). V shed 3 bases and J shed 6 bases, with 12 bases lying between them. Germline V gives CDR1 LGHNA, CDR2 YSLEER. The CDR3 spans 14 residues. The CDR3 DNA reads as TGCGCCAGCAGCCACGGACTCGGGACCAATGAGCAGTTCTTC. Its translation: CASSHGLGTNEQFF.

On this clonotype itself: Just one base apart from a much larger clone, this may be a read error. The chain employs TRBV11-2 and TRBJ2-5, with TRBD2 matching over 9 bases. Looked up from germline, CDR1 is SGHAT and CDR2 is FQNNGV. The CDR3 is made up of 15 amino acids. CDR3 sequence: CASNLTAGGRETQYF. CDR3 sequence (DNA): TGTGCCAGCAACTTAACAGCGGGAGGTCGGGAGACCCAGTACTTC.

Regarding this clonotype: A much larger clonotype is one base distant, so this may be a read error. The chain is built from TRBV6-6 and TRBJ2-5; D may be TRBD1 (5 bases). V lost 9 bases and J 0 bases, leaving 14 bases between the germline ends. Germline CDR1 MNHNY, CDR2 SVGAGI (reference sequence). CDR3 length equals 14 residues. The CDR3 spells CARKMTVNQETQYF. The CDR3 nucleotides read TGTGCCAGGAAAATGACAGTAAACCAAGAGACCCAGTACTTC.

This clonotype has at least ten counts. This chain joins TRBV6-2 or TRBV6-3 and TRBJ2-2; D is possibly TRBD2 (6 bases). Germline-derived CDR1 and CDR2 are MNHEY and SVGEGT. V was pared by 2 bases and J by 9 bases, with 10 bases between. The CDR3 covers 13 residues. DNA of the CDR3: TGTGCCAGCAGTTACCTTCGCGGGAGGGAGCTGTTTTTT. It encodes CASSYLRGRELFF.

To note about this clonotype: Lacking the conserved final phenylalanine or tryptophan, this CDR3 likely reflects a read error. The chain is built from TRBV29-1 and TRBJ1-3, with D perhaps TRBD1 (6 bases). CDR3 length equals 15 residues. Germline V gene data show CDR1 as SQVTM and CDR2 as ANQGSEA. The germline V and J ends were trimmed by 4 bases and 2 bases, with 15 bases remaining between them. The CDR3 DNA sequence: TGCAGCGTTGTAGAGGGGGGGGGCCCTGGAAACACCATATATATT. Its protein product is CSVVEGGGPGNTIYI.

This clonotype appeared once. This likely comes from a read error, as the CDR3 has no conserved phenylalanine or tryptophan at its end. No DNA is shown, since the ends of the CDR3 on it are uncertain; the CDR3 is the one TCRdb lists. The chain's CDR3 is CASSLLSHAGELSY. The V and J genes are TRBV11-2 and TRBJ2-2. The CDR3 contains 14 residues when both ends are counted. Germline assignment: CDR1 SGHAT and CDR2 FQNNGV.

Worth noting for this clonotype: A much bigger clone sits one base away, suggesting this may be a read error. The chain is built from TRBV6-6 and TRBJ2-2; TRBD1 aligns across 9 bases. The V gene's germline CDR1 is MNHNY and CDR2 SVGAGI (reference sequence). CDR3 size: 14 residues. The CDR3 reads CVSMGQGGTGELFF. The CDR3 coding sequence is TGTGTCAGCATGGGACAGGGCGGCACCGGGGAGCTGTTTTTT.

This sequence joins TRBV4-1 and TRBJ2-7, with TRBD2 matching 12 bases. The length of the CDR3 is 16 residues. V was pared by 1 base and J by 4 bases, with 5 bases of the junction left unmatched. The germline V gene encodes CDR1 MGHRA and CDR2 YSYEKL. The CDR3 bases are TGCGCCAGCAGCCAAGCAACTAGCGGGAGGAGGTACGAGCAGTACTTC. Its translation is CASSQATSGRRYEQYF.

Of note for this clonotype: One end of the junction fails to match germline, which may point to a read error. This chain joins TRBV6-1 and TRBJ2-2, with 8 bases fitting TRBD1. Looked up from germline, CDR1 is MNHNS and CDR2 is SASEGT. CDR3 length equals 15 residues. The CDR3 loop is CARRVYRGEIGEPFF. CDR3 in DNA: TGTGCCCGCAGGGTCTACAGGGGGGAAATCGGGGAGCCGTTTTTT.

There are many counts of this clonotype. This chain joins TRBV4-2 and TRBJ1-4, with TRBD1 as a possible D gene (6 bases). Germline V gene lookup returns CDR1 LGHNA and CDR2 YNFKEQ. V was cut by 1 base and J by 5 bases, with 14 bases left in between. The CDR3 consists of 16 residues. The CDR3 reads CASSQGEDSVNEKLFF. CDR3 DNA: TGTGCCAGCAGCCAAGGGGAGGACAGCGTCAATGAAAAACTGTTTTTT.

The chain employs TRBV7-8 and TRBJ2-7, with 7 bases matching TRBD2. Germline values: CDR1 SGHVS, CDR2 FQNEAQ. Trimming at V came to 5 bases and at J to 6 bases, leaving 19 bases not matched to a gene. The CDR3 consists of 17 residues. This chain's CDR3 is CASSPKGGTTVTLEQYF. In DNA form, the CDR3 reads TGTGCCAGCAGCCCGAAGGGAGGGACTACAGTTACCCTCGAGCAGTACTTC.

V and J are TRBV30 and TRBJ1-6; 7 bases align to TRBD1. V lost 2 bases and J lost 6; bases outside the gene matches: 7. Germline V gene sequence: CDR1 GTSNPN, CDR2 SVGIG (reference sequence). The length of the CDR3 is 15 residues. The CDR3 region is CAWSPGGSSNSPLHF. The CDR3, as DNA: TGTGCCTGGAGTCCAGGGGGGAGTAGTAATTCACCCCTCCACTTT.

This clonotype was recorded many times. The chain carries TRBV12-3 or TRBV12-4 and TRBJ2-2, with TRBD1 as a possible D gene (5 bases). The CDR3 spans 14 residues. V dropped 3 bases and J dropped 8 bases, with 13 bases sitting between them. The CDR3 spells CASSLSQGLGELFF. CDR3 coding DNA: TGTGCCAGCAGTTTGTCTCAGGGATTAGGGGAGCTGTTTTTT.

A word on this clonotype: This may stem from a read error, because a much larger clone lies one nucleotide away. The J gene is TRBJ2-7, the V gene TRBV7-8; D may be TRBD1 (8 bases). Germline loops: CDR1 SGHVS, CDR2 FQNEAQ. The CDR3 is made up of 17 amino acids. CDR3 nucleotides: TGTGCCAGCAGCTCTTTCGGAGCGGGACAGGCGGACTACGGGCAGTACTTC. This encodes CASSSFGAGQADYGQYF.

The chain employs TRBV29-1 and TRBJ2-7; weak D call: TRBD1 (5 bases). Germline-derived CDR1 and CDR2 are SQVTM and ANQGSEA. This CDR3 comprises 15 residues. Trimming shortened V by 0 bases and J by 6 bases, and 18 bases separated the two germline ends. CDR3 sequence: CSVEDRGAVYGEQYF. The CDR3 DNA reads as TGCAGCGTTGAAGATCGTGGGGCGGTCTACGGCGAGCAGTACTTC.

As for this clonotype: Likely a read error: the CDR3 ends without its conserved phenylalanine or tryptophan. CDR3 coding DNA: TGTGCCAGTAGCTTAGCTGGGCTATTGAACACTGAAGCTTTCATT. This translates into CASSLAGLLNTEAFI. The chain joins TRBV11-2 to TRBJ1-1; D remains ambiguous. This CDR3 has 15 residues. CDR1 is SGHAT, CDR2 FQNNGV, per germline.

With regard to this clonotype: An end of the junction does not agree with germline; a read error may underlie this. This rearrangement joins TRBV4-3 to TRBJ2-3; D is possibly TRBD1 (8 bases). Germline CDR1 is LGHNA and CDR2 is YSLEER. The CDR3 loop spans 15 amino acids. Written as DNA, the CDR3 is TGCACCAGCAGCCGCCTACAGGGGGGGACAGATACGCAGTATTTT. This encodes CTSSRLQGGTDTQYF.

The gene calls are TRBV28 and TRBJ1-5; D is unresolved. V lost 3 bases and J lost 6, with 3 bases in between. CDR1 and CDR2 from the germline V gene are MDHEN and SYDVKM. The CDR3 is 11 residues long. CDR3 in amino acids: CASSFRQPQHF. In DNA form, the CDR3 reads TGTGCCAGCAGTTTTCGTCAGCCCCAGCATTTT.

This clonotype came up many times. The chain carries TRBV4-2 and TRBJ1-5; unclear D gene. V was shortened by 1 base and J by 5 bases, with 9 bases between the two germline ends. The CDR3 is made up of 14 amino acids. The germline V gene encodes CDR1 LGHNA and CDR2 YNFKEQ. CDR3 loop: CASSQVAADQPQHF. CDR3 nucleotide sequence: TGTGCCAGCAGCCAAGTGGCAGCCGATCAGCCCCAGCATTTT.

V gene TRBV4-2 combines with J gene TRBJ2-3; 11 nucleotides align to TRBD2. The germline V gene encodes CDR1 LGHNA and CDR2 YNFKEQ. J gave up 4 bases and V 3 bases, and 9 bases lay outside the gene matches. This CDR3 contains 17 residues. The CDR3 sequence: CASSQVGASGRPDTQYF. As DNA, the CDR3 is TGTGCCAGCAGCCAGGTGGGGGCTAGCGGGAGGCCAGATACGCAGTATTTT.

Concerning this clonotype itself: This may be a read error: a much more frequent sequence differs by one nucleotide. V usage is TRBV12-3 or TRBV12-4 and J usage is TRBJ2-7, with TRBD2 matching over 12 bases. The CDR3 is 14 amino acids. V was clipped by 10 bases and J by 3 bases; unmatched bases: 7. CDR3 DNA: TGTGCCAACACCCTAGCGGGAGGGGGCTACGAGCAGTACTTC. Translating gives CANTLAGGGYEQYF.

This clonotype has more than one count but fewer than ten. The chain is built from TRBV5-1 and TRBJ1-5; no reliable D call. V lost 0 bases to trimming and J lost 1 base, with 8 bases between them. The CDR3 is 15 amino acids. Germline V gene sequence: CDR1 SGHRS, CDR2 YFSETQ. The CDR3 nucleotides read TGCGCCAGCAGCTTGGATGGAGCGAGCAATCAGCCCCAGCATTTT. Translating gives CASSLDGASNQPQHF.

As to this clonotype: The junction departs from germline at one end; a sequencing error may be responsible. The V gene is TRBV16, the J gene TRBJ1-6; D gene ambiguous. The CDR3 has 13 residues. Germline-derived CDR1 and CDR2 are KGHSY and FQNENV. This chain's CDR3 is CASSQYQNSPLHF. In DNA form, the CDR3 reads TGTGCCAGCAGCCAATACCAGAATTCGCCCCTCCACTTT.

As regards this clonotype: This could be a read error, since a much larger clone is one nucleotide away. The chain couples TRBV29-1 to TRBJ2-7; TRBD1 matches 7 bases. CDR1 and CDR2 (germline): SQVTM, ANQGSEA. V lost 8 bases to trimming and J lost 0 bases; unmatched junction nucleotides: 10. CDR3 length equals 14 residues. In DNA, the CDR3 is TGCAGCATTGTGGGACAGTGGAGCTCCTACGAGCAGTACTTC. It yields the protein CSIVGQWSSYEQYF.

In this sample, this clonotype turned up a few times. One end of the junction is discordant with germline, which a read error may explain. J is TRBJ1-6 and V is TRBV4-3; no clear D. The CDR3 length is 15 residues. Germline V gene lookup returns CDR1 LGHNA and CDR2 YSLEER. Here the CDR3 reads CASSQGGSPGSPRHF. The CDR3 DNA reads TGCGCCAGCAGCCAAGGCGGGTCGCCGGGATCACCCCGCCACTTT.

This clonotype appeared a single time. The chain has TRBV11-1 and TRBJ2-5; D is possibly TRBD1 or TRBD2 (5 bases each). CDR3 length: 14 amino acids. Looked up from germline, CDR1 is SGHAT and CDR2 is FQDESV (reference sequence). Trimming took 7 bases from V and 7 from J, leaving 19 bases between them. CDR3 DNA: TGTGCCAGCACCCCAGGGAGAGGGGTAGTGACCCAGTACTTC. Translated: CASTPGRGVVTQYF.